One and the same sample provided the 4 T cell receptor beta chains below, sequenced in a study of blood T cells in healthy people across ages. With a J-beta primer mix and a sample-barcoded 5' primer, a second PCR ran roughly 7 to 11 cycles. TCRdb analysed the 5' RACE reads with MiXCR anew, one entry per CDR3 protein. Of 700,000 to 950,000 distinct CDR3 sequences listed, around 46% are singletons. Sequencing was done on a sample of blood. The receptors here all came from a woman aged 60-75 years in good health.

This clonotype has more than one count but fewer than ten. This chain connects TRBV7-9 to TRBJ2-3; D perhaps matches TRBD1 (6 bases). Deletions cut 4 bases from V and 5 bases from J, with 10 bases between. This CDR3 is 13 amino acids long. Per germline, CDR1 SEHNR and CDR2 FQNEAQ (reference sequence). DNA for the CDR3: TGTGCCAGCAGCTCCGCAGGGGTAGATACGCAGTATTTT. Its translation: CASSSAGVDTQYF.

This clonotype was counted between two and nine times. The genes are TRBV10-3 and TRBJ2-7; D not certain. V lost 0 bases and J lost 5, with 11 bases in between. The CDR3 is 14 residues long. The germline V gene encodes CDR1 ENHRY and CDR2 SYGVKD. As DNA, the CDR3 is TGTGCCATCAGTGAGTCGACGGGTGGGGACGAGCAGTACTTC. This gives the protein CAISESTGGDEQYF.

The chain combines TRBV10-2 with TRBJ1-2; tentatively, D is TRBD1 (5 bases). The V gene's germline CDR1 is WSHSY and CDR2 SAAADI. The CDR3 extends over 13 amino acids. V dropped 8 bases and J dropped 4 bases, with 14 bases sitting between them. The CDR3 bases are TGCGCCAGCCGCCCCGGGGCGCTCTATGGCTACACCTTC. Its translation: CASRPGALYGYTF.

This clonotype turned up a few times. The V and J genes are TRBV29-1 and TRBJ2-2; the match to TRBD1 covers 8 bases. Germline V gene data show CDR1 as SQVTM and CDR2 as ANQGSEA. The junction had 7 bases not matched to a gene; V was cut back by 7 bases and J by 0 bases. There are 15 residues in the CDR3. The CDR3 sequence is CSATQGASNTGELFF. DNA for the CDR3: TGCAGCGCCACCCAGGGGGCTTCGAACACCGGGGAGCTGTTTTTT.